Listed below are T cell receptor beta chains from one sample, sequenced in a study of blood T cell repertoires in COVID-19. TCRdb's copy holds only in-frame clones and misses some; the assay was immunoSEQ multiplex PCR. The sample has 150,000 to 200,000 clones, 75% to 85% seen once; the top ten hold approximately 14%. The sample comprised PBMCs or T cells enriched from blood (not recorded which). All receptors come from a middle-aged man who had recovered from COVID-19. CDR3s include the opening cysteine and the closing phenylalanine or tryptophan. Clone size appears in some rows only: once, few, many, or a class for an expanded clone.

clone size	V gene	J gene	CDR3 protein
-	TRBV5-8	TRBJ1-6	CASSLGAAAYNSPLHF
-	TRBV29-1	TRBJ1-1	CSVYHRESNTEAFF
few	TRBV3-1/TRBV3-2	TRBJ1-5	CASSQGAANQPQHF
once	TRBV6-1	TRBJ2-2	CASSDAGRQELFF
-	TRBV29-1	TRBJ1-2	CSVEGGRGHGYTF
-	TRBV27	TRBJ2-5	CASSPWSSEDQETQYF
once	TRBV7-6	TRBJ1-3	CASSSTGNSGNTIYF
-	TRBV15	TRBJ1-6	CATSRDEGLSYNSPLHF
once	TRBV30	TRBJ1-4	CAWSPRITEKLFF
once	TRBV11-2	TRBJ1-3	CASSLSGTGNTIYF
-	TRBV4-2	TRBJ1-2	CASSQTGEGEGYTF
few	TRBV30	TRBJ1-5	CAFRDRNQPQHF
-	TRBV7-2	TRBJ2-7	CASLGGPSSYEQYF
-	TRBV5-1	TRBJ1-4	CASGGQGVGEKLFF
-	TRBV19	TRBJ1-2	CASSNRVANYGYTF
-	TRBV7-8	TRBJ1-2	CASSPGQTYGYTF
-	TRBV10-1	TRBJ1-4	CASSDRTSEKLFF
-	TRBV7-9	TRBJ1-2	CASSPRRQGKYLYGYTF
-	TRBV5-1	TRBJ2-2	CASTKGTGVSGELFF
-	TRBV6-5	TRBJ1-5	CASAQGRSNQPQHF
-	TRBV19	TRBJ2-3	CASSATSLGSFDTQYF
-	TRBV5-8	TRBJ1-5	CASVPGHGGAYQPQHF
-	TRBV7-3	TRBJ2-1	CASSLSGANEQFF
-	TRBV28	TRBJ1-2	CASRGAGWEYGYTF
-	TRBV19	TRBJ2-3	CASSRPTSGGNVGTQYF
-	TRBV15	TRBJ2-5	CATSPSGGPVQPQYF
-	TRBV5-6	TRBJ1-6	CASSVQGAPNSPLHF
once	TRBV18	TRBJ1-1	CASSPRYGLMNTEAFF
-	TRBV5-4	TRBJ2-1	CASSIQLTNEQFF
-	TRBV7-8	TRBJ1-1	CASSLLHLRDTEAFF
few	TRBV5-5	TRBJ1-4	CASSRTGASNEKLFF
-	TRBV5-1	TRBJ1-1	CASSWGQGLAFF
-	TRBV5-1	TRBJ2-5	CASSLDRRETQYF
-	TRBV9	TRBJ2-7	CASSVASGGAHEQYF
-	TRBV19	TRBJ1-2	CASSVPSTGINYGYTF
once	TRBV18	TRBJ1-2	CASSPITGQPSGDGYTF
-	TRBV10-1	TRBJ1-1	CASKKTGPWNTEAFF
-	TRBV3-1/TRBV3-2	TRBJ2-7	CASSPAAGGAYEQYF
once	TRBV12-5	TRBJ2-5	CASGTGTSGGEETQYF
-	TRBV12-3/TRBV12-4	TRBJ1-2	CASSAGQAYGYTF
once	TRBV25-1	TRBJ1-1	CASSEPRGGDTEAFF
-	TRBV10-2	TRBJ2-7	CASSSYTSGQGSPYEQYF
-	TRBV28	TRBJ1-2	CASSLQGARGYTF
once	TRBV5-4	TRBJ1-2	CASSLSRDSNYGYTF
-	TRBV18	TRBJ2-3	CASSPTAGVTDTQYF
-	TRBV2	TRBJ2-4	CASRHPDISAKNIQYF
-	TRBV9	TRBJ1-3	CASSVYDGNTIYF
-	TRBV5-1	TRBJ1-1	CASSRTGQGNTEAFF
-	TRBV11-2	TRBJ2-7	CASSLAAGSYEQYF
few	TRBV28	TRBJ1-2	CASRDSIYGYTF
-	TRBV6-4	TRBJ1-1	CASSDGTGGHTEAFF
-	TRBV3-1/TRBV3-2	TRBJ2-5	CASSPGLAAYQETQYF